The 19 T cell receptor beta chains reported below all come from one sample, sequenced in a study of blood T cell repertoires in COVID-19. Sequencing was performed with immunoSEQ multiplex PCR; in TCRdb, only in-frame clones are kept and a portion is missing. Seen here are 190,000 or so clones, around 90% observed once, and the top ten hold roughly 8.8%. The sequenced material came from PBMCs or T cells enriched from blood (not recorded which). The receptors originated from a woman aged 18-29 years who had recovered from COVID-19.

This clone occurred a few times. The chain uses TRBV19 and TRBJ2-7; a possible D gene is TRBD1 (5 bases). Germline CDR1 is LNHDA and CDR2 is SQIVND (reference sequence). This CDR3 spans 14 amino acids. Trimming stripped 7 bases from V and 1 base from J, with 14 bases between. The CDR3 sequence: CASTTAGPSYEQYF. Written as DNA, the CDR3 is TGTGCCAGTACTACGGCAGGGCCATCCTACGAGCAGTACTTC.

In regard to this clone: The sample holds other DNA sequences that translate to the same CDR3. The CDR3 nucleotides are TGCGCCAGCAGCCAAGACAGGGACTATGGCTACACCTTC. This encodes CASSQDRDYGYTF. The chain joins TRBV4-1 to TRBJ1-2; perhaps TRBD1 as D (5 bases). Germline lookup yields CDR1 MGHRA and CDR2 YSYEKL. The CDR3 is made up of 13 amino acids. Trimming took 0 bases from V and 3 from J, leaving 5 bases between them.

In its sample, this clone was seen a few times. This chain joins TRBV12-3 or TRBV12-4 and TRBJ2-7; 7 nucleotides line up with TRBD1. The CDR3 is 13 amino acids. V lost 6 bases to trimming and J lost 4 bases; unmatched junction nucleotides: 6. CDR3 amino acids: CASRGTVTYEQYF. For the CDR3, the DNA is TGTGCCAGCAGGGGGACAGTTACTTACGAGCAGTACTTC.

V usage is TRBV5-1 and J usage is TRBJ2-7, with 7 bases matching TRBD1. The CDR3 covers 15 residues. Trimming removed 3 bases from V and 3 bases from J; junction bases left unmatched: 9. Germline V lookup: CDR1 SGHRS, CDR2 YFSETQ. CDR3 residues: CASSSGDRVLYEQYF. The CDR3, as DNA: TGCGCCAGCAGCTCCGGAGACAGGGTACTCTACGAGCAGTACTTC.

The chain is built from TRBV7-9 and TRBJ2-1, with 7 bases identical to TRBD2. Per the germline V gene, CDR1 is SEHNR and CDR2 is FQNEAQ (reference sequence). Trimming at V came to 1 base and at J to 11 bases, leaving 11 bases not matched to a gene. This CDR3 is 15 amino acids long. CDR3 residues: CASSLVSGTTHKQFF. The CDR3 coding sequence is TGTGCCAGCAGCTTAGTCTCCGGGACTACTCACAAGCAGTTCTTC.

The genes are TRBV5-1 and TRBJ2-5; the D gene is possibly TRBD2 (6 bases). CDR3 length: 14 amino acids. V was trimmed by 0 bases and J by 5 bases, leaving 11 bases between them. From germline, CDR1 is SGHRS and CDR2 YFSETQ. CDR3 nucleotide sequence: TGCGCCAGCAGCTTGGAATGGGGGGAGGAGACCCAGTACTTC. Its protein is CASSLEWGEETQYF.

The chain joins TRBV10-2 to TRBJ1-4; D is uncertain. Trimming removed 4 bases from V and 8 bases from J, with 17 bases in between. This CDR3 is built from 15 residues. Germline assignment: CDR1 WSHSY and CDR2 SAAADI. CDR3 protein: CASSVSAGVGEKLFF. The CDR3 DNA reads TGCGCCAGCAGTGTTTCTGCGGGCGTTGGAGAAAAACTGTTTTTT.

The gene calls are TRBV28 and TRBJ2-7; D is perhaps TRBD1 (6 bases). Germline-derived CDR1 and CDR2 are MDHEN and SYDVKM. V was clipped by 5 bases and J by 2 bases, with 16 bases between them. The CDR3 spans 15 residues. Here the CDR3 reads CASSNPVTGTYEQYF. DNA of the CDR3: TGTGCCAGCAGTAACCCGGTGACAGGAACCTACGAGCAGTACTTC.

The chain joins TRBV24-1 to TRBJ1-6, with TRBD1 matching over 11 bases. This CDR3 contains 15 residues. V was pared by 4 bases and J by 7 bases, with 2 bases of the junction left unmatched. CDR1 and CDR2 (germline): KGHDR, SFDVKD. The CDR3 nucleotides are TGTGCCACCAGTGACCGGGACAGGGGGAATTCACCCCTCCACTTT. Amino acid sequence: CATSDRDRGNSPLHF.

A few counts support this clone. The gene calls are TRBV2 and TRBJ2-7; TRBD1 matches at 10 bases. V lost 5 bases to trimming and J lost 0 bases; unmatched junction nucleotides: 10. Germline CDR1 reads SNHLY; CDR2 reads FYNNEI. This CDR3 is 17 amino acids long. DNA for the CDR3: TGTGCCAGCAGTTATACGCCGGGACAGGGGCACTCCTACGAGCAGTACTTC. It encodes CASSYTPGQGHSYEQYF.

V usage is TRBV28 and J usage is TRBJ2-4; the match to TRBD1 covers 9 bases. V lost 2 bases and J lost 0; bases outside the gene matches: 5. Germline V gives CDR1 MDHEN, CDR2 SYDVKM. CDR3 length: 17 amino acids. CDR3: CASSLRQGDKAKNIQYF. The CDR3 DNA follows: TGTGCCAGCAGTTTAAGACAGGGGGACAAAGCCAAAAACATTCAGTACTTC.

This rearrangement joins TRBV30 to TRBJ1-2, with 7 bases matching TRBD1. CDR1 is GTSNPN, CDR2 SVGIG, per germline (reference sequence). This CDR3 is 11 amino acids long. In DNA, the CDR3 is TGTGGCGGACAGGCCCCCTATGGCTACACCTTC. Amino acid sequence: CGGQAPYGYTF.

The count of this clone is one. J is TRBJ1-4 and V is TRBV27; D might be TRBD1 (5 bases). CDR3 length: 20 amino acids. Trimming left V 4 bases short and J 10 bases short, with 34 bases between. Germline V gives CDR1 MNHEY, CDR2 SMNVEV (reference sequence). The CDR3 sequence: CASSSISPQGLRGGEGKLFF. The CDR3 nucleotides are TGTGCCAGCAGTTCCATATCACCCCAGGGATTAAGGGGCGGTGAAGGAAAACTGTTTTTT.

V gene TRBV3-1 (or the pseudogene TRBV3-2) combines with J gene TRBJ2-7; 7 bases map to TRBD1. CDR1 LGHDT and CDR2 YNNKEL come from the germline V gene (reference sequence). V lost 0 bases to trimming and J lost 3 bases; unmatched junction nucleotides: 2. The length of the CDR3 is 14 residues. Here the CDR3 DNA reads TGTGCCAGCAGCCAAGAAGGGGGCGGCTACGAGCAGTACTTC. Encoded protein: CASSQEGGGYEQYF.

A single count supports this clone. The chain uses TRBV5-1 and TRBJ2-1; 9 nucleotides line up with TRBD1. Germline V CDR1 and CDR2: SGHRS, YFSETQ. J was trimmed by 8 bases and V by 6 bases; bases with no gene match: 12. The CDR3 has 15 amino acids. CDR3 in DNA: TGCGCCAGCAAACCTCGTGGACAGGGGTCGGATGAGCAGTTCTTC. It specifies CASKPRGQGSDEQFF.

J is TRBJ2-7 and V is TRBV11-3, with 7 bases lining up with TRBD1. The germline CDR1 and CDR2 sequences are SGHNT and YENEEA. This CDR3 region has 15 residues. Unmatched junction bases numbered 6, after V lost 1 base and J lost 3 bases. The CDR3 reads CASSLGPGQSYEQYF. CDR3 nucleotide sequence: TGTGCCAGCAGCTTAGGTCCGGGACAGAGCTACGAGCAGTACTTC.

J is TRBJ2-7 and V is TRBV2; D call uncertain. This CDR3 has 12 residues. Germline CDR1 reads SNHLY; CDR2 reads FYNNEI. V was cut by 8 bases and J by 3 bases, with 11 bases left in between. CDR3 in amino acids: CASAQEGYEQYF. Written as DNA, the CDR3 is TGTGCCAGCGCGCAGGAAGGCTACGAGCAGTACTTC.

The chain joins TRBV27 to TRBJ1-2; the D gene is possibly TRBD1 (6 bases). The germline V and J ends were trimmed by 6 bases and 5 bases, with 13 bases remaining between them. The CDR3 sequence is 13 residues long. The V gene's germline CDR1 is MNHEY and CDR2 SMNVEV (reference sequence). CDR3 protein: CASRGRDNYGYTF. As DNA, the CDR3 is TGTGCCAGCAGGGGCCGGGACAATTATGGCTACACCTTC.

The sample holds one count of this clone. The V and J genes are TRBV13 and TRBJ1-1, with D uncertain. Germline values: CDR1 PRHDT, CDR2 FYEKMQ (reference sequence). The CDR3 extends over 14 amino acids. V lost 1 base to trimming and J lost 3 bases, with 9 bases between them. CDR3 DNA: TGTGCCAGCAGCTTAGTGGTGGGAGACACTGAAGCTTTCTTT. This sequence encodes CASSLVVGDTEAFF.